These 27 T cell receptor beta chains came from one sample sequenced in a study of blood T cell repertoires in COVID-19. TCRdb's copy holds only in-frame clones and misses some; the assay was immunoSEQ multiplex PCR. In the table there are about 240,000 clones, 88% of which are singletons. The sample comprised peripheral blood. The receptors here all came from a woman in her 40s who had recovered from COVID-19.

The rearrangement links TRBV24-1 to TRBJ1-2; the D gene is possibly TRBD1 (5 bases). V was trimmed by 4 bases and J by 7 bases, leaving 15 bases between them. From germline, CDR1 is KGHDR and CDR2 SFDVKD. CDR3 size: 14 residues. CDR3 region: CATSEKDTWGGYTF. The CDR3 DNA follows: TGTGCCACCAGTGAGAAGGACACCTGGGGTGGCTACACCTTC.

This sequence joins TRBV7-8 and TRBJ2-1; 7 nucleotides line up with TRBD1. The CDR3 consists of 13 residues. The trim removed 5 bases at V and 8 bases at J, leaving 6 bases unmatched. Germline V gives CDR1 SGHVS, CDR2 FQNEAQ. As DNA, the CDR3 is TGTGCCAGCAGCGAAGGACAGGTTTATGAGCAGTTCTTC. It codes for CASSEGQVYEQFF. The full variable domain, its missing parts supplied by reference TRBV7-8 and TRBJ2-1, is GAGVSQSPRYKVAKRGQDVALRCDPISGHVSLFWYQQALGQGPEFLTYFQNEAQLDKSGLPSDRFFAERPEGSVSTLKIQRTQQEDSAVYLCASSEGQVYEQFFGPGTRLTVL.

V and J are TRBV4-1 and TRBJ2-3; maybe TRBD2 (6 bases). Germline V gives CDR1 MGHRA, CDR2 YSYEKL. Trimming removed 3 bases from V and 1 base from J, with 11 bases in between. The CDR3 totals 15 residues. As DNA, the CDR3 is TGCGCCAGCAGCCAGCAGGGACTTCGCACAGATACGCAGTATTTT. Encoded protein: CASSQQGLRTDTQYF.

The chain combines TRBV25-1 with TRBJ2-2; D is uncertain. Germline V gene lookup returns CDR1 MGHDK and CDR2 SYGVNS. Trimming removed 6 bases at V and 2 bases at J, with 4 bases between. This CDR3 is 12 amino acids long. CDR3 DNA: TGTGCCAGCAGACTCAACACCGGGGAGCTGTTTTTT. Translation: CASRLNTGELFF. The full variable domain, in which reference TRBV25-1 and TRBJ2-2 provide the parts outside the CDR3, is EADIYQTPRYLVIGTGKKITLECSQTMGHDKMYWYQQDPGMELHLIHYSYGVNSTEKGDLSSESTVSRIRTEHFPLTLESARPSHTSQYLCASRLNTGELFFGEGSRLTVL.

This clone was found once. The chain recombines TRBV14 with TRBJ2-1; D might be TRBD2 (6 bases). The CDR3 contains 16 residues. V gave up 4 bases and J gave up 7 bases, with 20 bases separating them. Germline V gene sequence: CDR1 SGHDN, CDR2 FVKESK. DNA for the CDR3: TGTGCCAGCAGCCCGGGGGAGTTAATATCGGGGAATGAGCAGTTCTTC. This translates into CASSPGELISGNEQFF.

The rearrangement uses TRBV7-2 and TRBJ2-7; 15 bases fit TRBD2. This CDR3 contains 17 residues. Per the germline V gene, CDR1 is SGHTA and CDR2 is FQGNSA. V trimming: 0 bases; J trimming: 5 bases; junction bases outside the gene matches: 5. CDR3 sequence (DNA): TGTGCCAGCAGCTTAGCACACGGACTAGCGGGAGGGGACGAGCAGTACTTC. Amino acids: CASSLAHGLAGGDEQYF.

This chain uses TRBV30 with TRBJ1-2; 8 nucleotides align to TRBD1. Germline values: CDR1 GTSNPN, CDR2 SVGIG (reference sequence). The J segment lost 8 bases and the V segment lost 1 base, leaving 9 bases of the junction unmatched. This CDR3 is 14 amino acids long. The chain's CDR3 is CAWSARGRLGGYTF. CDR3 DNA sequence: TGTGCCTGGAGTGCCAGGGGGCGACTGGGGGGCTACACCTTC.

The CDR3 reads CASSPRVREQYF. CDR3 nucleotide sequence: TGTGCCAGCAGCCCCAGGGTACGCGAGCAGTACTTC. The chain employs TRBV6-2 or TRBV6-3 and TRBJ2-7; TRBD1 might be the D (5 bases). The CDR3 loop spans 12 amino acids. Germline values: CDR1 MNHEY, CDR2 SVGEGT. Trimming took off 6 bases at V and 6 bases at J, with 12 bases between the two ends.

The rearrangement links TRBV24-1 to TRBJ2-7; no clear D. This CDR3 has 17 residues. V shed 5 bases and J shed 0 bases, with 19 bases lying between them. The germline V gene encodes CDR1 KGHDR and CDR2 SFDVKD. This chain's CDR3 is CATSVELREQLSYEQYV. CDR3 DNA sequence: TGTGCCACCAGTGTGGAGTTACGTGAGCAGCTCTCCTACGAGCAGTACGTC.

This clone has just one count. The chain combines TRBV12-3 or TRBV12-4 with TRBJ1-1; D remains unclear. V was shortened by 7 bases and J by 8 bases, with 11 bases between the two germline ends. The CDR3 totals 11 residues. DNA for the CDR3: TGTGCCAGCAAACGAGGCGGCGAAGCTTTCTTT. It encodes CASKRGGEAFF.

Here the CDR3 reads CATSLGGGGEKLFF. The DNA of the CDR3 is TGTGCCACCAGCCTGGGAGGCGGGGGAGAAAAACTGTTTTTT. V gene TRBV24-1 combines with J gene TRBJ1-4; a possible D gene is TRBD1 (5 bases). Trimming took 7 bases from V and 8 from J, leaving 16 bases between them. This CDR3 is built from 14 residues. Germline V gene data show CDR1 as KGHDR and CDR2 as SFDVKD.

This sequence joins TRBV19 and TRBJ1-4; TRBD1 matches at 7 bases. J lost 6 bases, V lost 5 bases, and 9 bases had no gene match. In germline, CDR1 is LNHDA, CDR2 SQIVND (reference sequence). CDR3 size: 15 residues. DNA of the CDR3: TGTGCCAGTAGTCCGACAGGGAGTATCTATGAAAAACTGTTTTTT. This translates into CASSPTGSIYEKLFF. The full variable domain, its missing parts supplied by reference TRBV19 and TRBJ1-4, is DGGITQSPKYLFRKEGQNVTLSCEQNLNHDAMYWYRQDPGQGLRLIYYSQIVNDFQKGDIAEGYSVSREKKESFPLTVTSAQKNPTAFYLCASSPTGSIYEKLFFGSGTQLSVL.

This clone appeared a single time. The chain links TRBV5-1 to TRBJ2-7, with TRBD1 matching over 9 bases. The germline V gene encodes CDR1 SGHRS and CDR2 YFSETQ. The CDR3 is 14 amino acids. Germline trimming cut 4 bases from V and 4 bases from J; bases unmatched to any gene: 6. Here the CDR3 reads CASSKGQGLYEQYF. As DNA, the CDR3 is TGCGCCAGCAGCAAGGGACAGGGCTTGTACGAGCAGTACTTC.

This clone came up once. This chain links TRBV11-2 with TRBJ2-1; 8 bases agree with TRBD2. V lost 7 bases and J lost 3; bases outside the gene matches: 5. This CDR3 is built from 14 residues. The V gene's germline CDR1 is SGHAT and CDR2 FQNNGV. The CDR3 loop reads CASTPGLGYNEQFF. CDR3 bases: TGTGCCAGCACCCCGGGACTAGGCTACAATGAGCAGTTCTTC.

The genes are TRBV7-7 and TRBJ2-2, with D tentatively TRBD2 (6 bases). The germline V gene encodes CDR1 SSHAT and CDR2 FNYEAQ (reference sequence). This CDR3 spans 14 amino acids. CDR3 residues: CASGAGSGTGELFF. The CDR3 DNA sequence: TGTGCTAGCGGAGCCGGGAGCGGGACCGGGGAGCTGTTTTTT.

J is TRBJ1-1 and V is TRBV7-8, with D possibly TRBD1 on 5 matching bases. Trimming shortened V by 1 base and J by 3 bases, and 9 bases separated the two germline ends. Looked up from germline, CDR1 is SGHVS and CDR2 is FQNEAQ. CDR3 length: 14 amino acids. The CDR3 reads CASSLGGGYTEAFF. The CDR3 nucleotides are TGTGCCAGCAGCTTAGGGGGCGGTTACACTGAAGCTTTCTTT.

The V and J genes are TRBV10-3 and TRBJ2-2; D is possibly TRBD2 (5 bases). V shed 6 bases and J shed 4 bases, with 15 bases lying between them. CDR1 and CDR2 (germline): ENHRY, SYGVKD. This CDR3 region has 15 residues. For the CDR3, the DNA is TGTGCCATCAGAGACCCGTCCCGGGGCACCGGGGAGCTGTTTTTT. Translating gives CAIRDPSRGTGELFF.

The V gene is TRBV10-3, the J gene TRBJ1-1, with D unclear. The CDR3 has 13 residues. V was pared by 4 bases and J by 1 base, with 7 bases between. CDR1 and CDR2 (germline): ENHRY, SYGVKD. CDR3 sequence: CAISGEANTEAFF. The CDR3 DNA follows: TGTGCCATCAGTGGGGAGGCGAACACTGAAGCTTTCTTT.

The count of this clone is one. The V and J genes are TRBV4-1 and TRBJ1-3; no firm D call. Germline V gives CDR1 MGHRA, CDR2 YSYEKL. CDR3 size: 14 residues. Trimming left V 0 bases short and J 2 bases short, with 5 bases between. In DNA, the CDR3 is TGCGCCAGCAGCCAAGAGGCGGCTGGAAACACCATATATTTT. It codes for CASSQEAAGNTIYF.

As concerns this clone: Other DNA sequences in the same sample also yield this CDR3. The chain carries TRBV20-1 and TRBJ2-5; D might be TRBD2 (7 bases). Germline V gene sequence: CDR1 DFQATT, CDR2 SNEGSKA (reference sequence). This CDR3 spans 11 amino acids. V gave up 6 bases and J gave up 5 bases, with 10 bases separating them. CDR3 coding DNA: TGCAGTGCCGGGGGGCGGGAGACCCAGTACTTC. Protein sequence: CSAGGRETQYF.

V is TRBV24-1 and J is TRBJ2-3, with 8 nucleotides matching TRBD2. This CDR3 region has 16 residues. V lost 0 bases and J lost 7; bases outside the gene matches: 8. Germline CDR1 KGHDR, CDR2 SFDVKD. CDR3 protein: CATSDLSASGPNTQYF. CDR3 nucleotides: TGTGCCACCAGTGATTTGTCGGCTAGCGGGCCTAATACGCAGTATTTT.

The chain employs TRBV27 and TRBJ2-1; D is perhaps TRBD2 (5 bases). The V gene lost 6 bases and the J gene lost 2 bases, with 17 bases spanning the gap. Per the germline V gene, CDR1 is MNHEY and CDR2 is SMNVEV (reference sequence). The CDR3 is 16 residues long. CDR3 sequence (DNA): TGTGCCAGCAGGGGCGCCGGGCTAGCTGCCTACAATGAGCAGTTCTTC. Residues: CASRGAGLAAYNEQFF.

The genes are TRBV19 and TRBJ1-2; 7 positions match TRBD1. V was pared by 0 bases and J by 8 bases, with 6 bases of the junction left unmatched. This CDR3 region has 14 residues. Germline CDR1 and CDR2: LNHDA and SQIVND (reference sequence). The CDR3 protein is CASSIDDRVPGYTF. For the CDR3, the DNA is TGTGCCAGTAGTATAGATGACAGGGTTCCCGGCTACACCTTC. Together with reference TRBV19 and TRBJ1-2, the CDR3 gives the full variable domain: DGGITQSPKYLFRKEGQNVTLSCEQNLNHDAMYWYRQDPGQGLRLIYYSQIVNDFQKGDIAEGYSVSREKKESFPLTVTSAQKNPTAFYLCASSIDDRVPGYTFGSGTRLTVV.

The V gene is TRBV5-5, the J gene TRBJ2-5, with D unclear. CDR1 SGHKS and CDR2 YYEKEE come from the germline V gene (reference sequence). The germline V and J ends were trimmed by 3 bases and 4 bases, with 13 bases remaining between them. The CDR3 totals 14 residues. The CDR3 loop is CASSSHVVRETQYF. The CDR3 region has the DNA TGTGCCAGCAGCTCCCATGTGGTTAGAGAGACCCAGTACTTC.

This chain uses TRBV19 with TRBJ1-4; 7 nucleotides match TRBD1. Trimming at V came to 7 bases and at J to 4 bases, leaving 6 bases not matched to a gene. This CDR3 comprises 14 residues. Looked up from germline, CDR1 is LNHDA and CDR2 is SQIVND (reference sequence). The chain's CDR3 is CASTRDSFNEKLFF. The CDR3 bases are TGTGCCAGTACCCGGGACAGCTTTAATGAAAAACTGTTTTTT. Full variable domain (missing parts from reference TRBV19 and TRBJ1-4): DGGITQSPKYLFRKEGQNVTLSCEQNLNHDAMYWYRQDPGQGLRLIYYSQIVNDFQKGDIAEGYSVSREKKESFPLTVTSAQKNPTAFYLCASTRDSFNEKLFFGSGTQLSVL.

This chain uses TRBV19 with TRBJ2-2; the D gene is possibly TRBD2 (5 bases). This CDR3 region has 15 residues. With 6 bases removed from V and 7 bases from J, the gap between germline ends came to 18 bases. Germline values: CDR1 LNHDA, CDR2 SQIVND (reference sequence). CDR3 nucleotide sequence: TGTGCCAGTAGGCCCTCTAGCCCCCCGGGCGGGGAGCTGTTTTTT. It yields the protein CASRPSSPPGGELFF.

V and J are TRBV29-1 and TRBJ2-1; 11 bases are a match to TRBD2. CDR3 length: 15 residues. Trimming at V came to 2 bases and at J to 5 bases, leaving 5 bases not matched to a gene. The germline V gene has CDR1 SQVTM and CDR2 ANQGSEA. The CDR3 protein is CSVELGLAANNEQFF. The CDR3 region has the DNA TGCAGCGTTGAACTGGGACTAGCGGCAAACAATGAGCAGTTCTTC.